This T cell receptor beta chain was sequenced during a study of T-cell reconstitution after alpha-beta-depleted transplantation in children. There are many counts of this clonotype. Germline CDR1 and CDR2: DFQATT and SNEGSKA (reference sequence). The CDR3 runs to 13 residues. V shed 5 bases and J shed 0 bases, with 8 bases lying between them. Construction of the TCRbeta library involved unique molecular identifiers. One entry per CDR3 protein results from TCRdb running MiXCR on the PCR reads. The profile shows hundreds of thousands of distinct CDR3 sequences, roughly 15% of them singletons. The clonotype originates from a human donor who donated a stem cell graft to a child with acute myeloid leukemia. The V call is TRBV20-1, the J call TRBJ1-5; unclear D gene. Specimen: PBMCs from the stem cell graft donor, collected from the stem cell graft. The CDR3 coding sequence is TGCAGTGCTCGTCCAGTTAGCAATCAGCCCCAGCATTTT. Amino acids: CSARPVSNQPQHF.